The present entry profiles one T cell receptor beta chain with its context. The sample originates from a study of shared clonotypes between healthy human individuals. TCRdb keeps only in-frame clones here, not all; method: immunoSEQ multiplex PCR. Among about 460,000 clones, around 77% were seen once, and the ten largest hold about 12%. V was pared by 5 bases and J by 6 bases, with 13 bases between. This CDR3 is built from 13 residues. The V gene's germline CDR1 is SGHAT and CDR2 FQNNGV. Sequencing was carried out using PBMCs. This TCR derives from a woman aged 40 to 55 in good health. Some clones in this sample may be carry-over from other donors' samples. The gene calls are TRBV11-2 and TRBJ1-2; tentative D call: TRBD1 (5 bases). Written as DNA, the CDR3 is TGTGCCAGCAGCCCCCCGGGGGTAAATGGCTACACCTTC. As protein: CASSPPGVNGYTF.